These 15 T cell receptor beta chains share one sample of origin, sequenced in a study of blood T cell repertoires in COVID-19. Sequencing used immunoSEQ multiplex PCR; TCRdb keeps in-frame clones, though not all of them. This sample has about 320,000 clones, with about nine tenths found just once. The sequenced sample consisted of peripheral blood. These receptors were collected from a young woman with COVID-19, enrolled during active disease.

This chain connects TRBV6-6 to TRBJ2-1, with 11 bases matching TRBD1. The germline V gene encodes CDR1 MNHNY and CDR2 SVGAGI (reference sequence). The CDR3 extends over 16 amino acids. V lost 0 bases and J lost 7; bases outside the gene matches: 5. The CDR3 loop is CASSYSVGTGGNEQFF. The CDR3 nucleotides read TGTGCCAGCAGTTACTCGGTCGGGACAGGGGGGAATGAGCAGTTCTTC.

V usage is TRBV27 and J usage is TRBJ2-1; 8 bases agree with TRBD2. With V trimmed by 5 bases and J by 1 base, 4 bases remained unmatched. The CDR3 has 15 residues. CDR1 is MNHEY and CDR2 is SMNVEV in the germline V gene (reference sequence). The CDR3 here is CASSLIAGSYNEQFF. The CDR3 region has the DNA TGTGCCAGCAGTCTTATAGCGGGGTCCTACAATGAGCAGTTCTTC.

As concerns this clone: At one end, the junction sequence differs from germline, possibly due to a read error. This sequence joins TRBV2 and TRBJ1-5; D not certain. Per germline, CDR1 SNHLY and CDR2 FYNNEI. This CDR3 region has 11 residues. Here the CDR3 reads CASSEDGGRAF. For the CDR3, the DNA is TGTGCCAGCAGTGAAGATGGAGGGAGGGCATTT.

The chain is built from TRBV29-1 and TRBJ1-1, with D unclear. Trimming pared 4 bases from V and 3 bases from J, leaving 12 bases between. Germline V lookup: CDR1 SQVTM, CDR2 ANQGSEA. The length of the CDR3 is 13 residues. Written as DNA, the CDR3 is TGCAGCGTTGCCAGGTTACTGGACACTGAAGCTTTCTTT. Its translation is CSVARLLDTEAFF. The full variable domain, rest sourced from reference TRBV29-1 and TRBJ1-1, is SAVISQKPSRDICQRGTSLTIQCQVDSQVTMMFWYRQQPGQSLTLIATANQGSEATYESGFVIDKFPISRPNLTFSTLTVSNMSPEDSSIYLCSVARLLDTEAFFGQGTRLTVV.

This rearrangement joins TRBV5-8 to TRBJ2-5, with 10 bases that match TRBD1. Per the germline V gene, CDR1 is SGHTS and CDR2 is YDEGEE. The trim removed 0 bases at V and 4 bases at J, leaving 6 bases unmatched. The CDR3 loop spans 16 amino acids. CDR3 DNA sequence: TGTGCCAGCAGCTTGGAAGGGACAGGGGTACGAGAGACCCAGTACTTC. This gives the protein CASSLEGTGVRETQYF. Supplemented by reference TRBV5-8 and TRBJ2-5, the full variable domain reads EAGVTQSPTHLIKTRGQQATLRCSPISGHTSVYWYQQALGLGLQFLLWYDEGEERNRGNFPPRFSGRQFPNYSSELNVNALELEDSALYLCASSLEGTGVRETQYFGPGTRLLVL.

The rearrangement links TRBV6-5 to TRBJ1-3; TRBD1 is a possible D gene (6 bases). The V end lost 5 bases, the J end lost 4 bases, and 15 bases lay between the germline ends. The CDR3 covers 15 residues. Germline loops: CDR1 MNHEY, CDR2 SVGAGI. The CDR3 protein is CASSLTGPQGNTIYF. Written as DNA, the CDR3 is TGTGCCAGCAGTCTTACAGGGCCTCAAGGAAACACCATATATTTT.

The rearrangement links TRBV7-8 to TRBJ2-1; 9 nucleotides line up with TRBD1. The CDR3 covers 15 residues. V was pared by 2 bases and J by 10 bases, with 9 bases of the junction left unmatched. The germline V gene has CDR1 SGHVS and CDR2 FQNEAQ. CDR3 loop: CASSLTGGYLTEQFF. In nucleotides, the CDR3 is TGTGCCAGCAGCTTAACAGGGGGCTACCTTACGGAGCAGTTCTTC.

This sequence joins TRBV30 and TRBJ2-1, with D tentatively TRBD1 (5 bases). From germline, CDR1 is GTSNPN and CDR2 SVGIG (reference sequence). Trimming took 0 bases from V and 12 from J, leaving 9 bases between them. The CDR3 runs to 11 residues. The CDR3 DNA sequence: TGTGCCTGGAGTGTAGGGGCGAGGCAGTTCTTC. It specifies CAWSVGARQFF.

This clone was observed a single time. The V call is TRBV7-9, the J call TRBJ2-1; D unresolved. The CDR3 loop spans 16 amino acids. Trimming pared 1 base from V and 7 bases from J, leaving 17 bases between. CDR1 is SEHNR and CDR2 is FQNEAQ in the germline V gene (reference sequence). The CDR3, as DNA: TGTGCCAGCAGCTTAGTCCCACACTCACCTAGGAATGAGCAGTTCTTC. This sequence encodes CASSLVPHSPRNEQFF.

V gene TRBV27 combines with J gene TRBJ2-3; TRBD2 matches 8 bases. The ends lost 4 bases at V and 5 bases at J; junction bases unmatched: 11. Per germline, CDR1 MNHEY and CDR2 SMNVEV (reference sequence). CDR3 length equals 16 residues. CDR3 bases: TGTGCCAGCAGTTCGATGATAGCGGGGCGGGGAGATACGCAGTATTTT. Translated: CASSSMIAGRGDTQYF.

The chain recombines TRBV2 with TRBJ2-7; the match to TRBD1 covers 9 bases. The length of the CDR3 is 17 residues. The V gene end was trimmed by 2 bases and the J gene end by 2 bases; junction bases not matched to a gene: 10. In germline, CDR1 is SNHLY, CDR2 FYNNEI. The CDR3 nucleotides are TGTGCCAGCAGTGAAATCGAGTGGGACAGGGCGGCCTACGAGCAGTACTTC. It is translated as CASSEIEWDRAAYEQYF.

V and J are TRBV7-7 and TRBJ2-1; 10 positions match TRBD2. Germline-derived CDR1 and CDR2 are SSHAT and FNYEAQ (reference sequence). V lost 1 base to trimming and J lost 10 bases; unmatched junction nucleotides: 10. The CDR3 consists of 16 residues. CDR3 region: CASSLGASGGADEQFF. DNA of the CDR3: TGTGCCAGCAGCTTAGGGGCCAGCGGGGGGGCAGACGAGCAGTTCTTC.

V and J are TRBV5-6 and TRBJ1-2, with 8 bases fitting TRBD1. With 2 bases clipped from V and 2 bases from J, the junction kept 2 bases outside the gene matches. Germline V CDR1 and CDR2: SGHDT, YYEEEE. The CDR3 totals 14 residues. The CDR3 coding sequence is TGTGCCAGCAGCTTACAGGGGGGAAACTATGGCTACACCTTC. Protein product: CASSLQGGNYGYTF.

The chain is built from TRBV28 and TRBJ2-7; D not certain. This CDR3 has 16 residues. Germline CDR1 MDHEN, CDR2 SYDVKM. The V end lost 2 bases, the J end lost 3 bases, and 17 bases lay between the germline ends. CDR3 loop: CASSLAGYEVGYEQYF. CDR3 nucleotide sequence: TGTGCCAGCAGTTTAGCCGGGTATGAGGTAGGCTACGAGCAGTACTTC.

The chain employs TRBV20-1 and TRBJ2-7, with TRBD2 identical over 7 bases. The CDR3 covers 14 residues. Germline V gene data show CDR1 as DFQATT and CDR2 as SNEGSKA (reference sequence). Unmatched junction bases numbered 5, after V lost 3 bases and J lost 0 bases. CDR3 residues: CSASGGGVSYEQYF. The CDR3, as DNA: TGCAGTGCTAGTGGTGGGGGGGTCTCCTACGAGCAGTACTTC.